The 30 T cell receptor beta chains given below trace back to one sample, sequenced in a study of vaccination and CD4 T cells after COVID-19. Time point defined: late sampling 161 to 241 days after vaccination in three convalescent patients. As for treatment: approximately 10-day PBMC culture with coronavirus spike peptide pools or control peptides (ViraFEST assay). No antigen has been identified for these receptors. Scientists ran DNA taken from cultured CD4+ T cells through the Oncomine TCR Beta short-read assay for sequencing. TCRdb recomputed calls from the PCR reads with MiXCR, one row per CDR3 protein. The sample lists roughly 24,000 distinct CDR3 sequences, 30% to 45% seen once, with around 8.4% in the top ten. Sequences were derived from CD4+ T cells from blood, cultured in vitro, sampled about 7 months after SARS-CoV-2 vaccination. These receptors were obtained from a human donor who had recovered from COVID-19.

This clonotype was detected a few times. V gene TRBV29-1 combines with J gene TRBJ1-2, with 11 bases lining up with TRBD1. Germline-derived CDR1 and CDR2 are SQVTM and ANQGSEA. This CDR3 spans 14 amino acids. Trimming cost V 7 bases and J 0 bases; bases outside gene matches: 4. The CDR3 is CSAQGQGANYGYTF. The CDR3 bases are TGCAGCGCCCAGGGACAGGGGGCTAACTATGGCTACACCTTC.

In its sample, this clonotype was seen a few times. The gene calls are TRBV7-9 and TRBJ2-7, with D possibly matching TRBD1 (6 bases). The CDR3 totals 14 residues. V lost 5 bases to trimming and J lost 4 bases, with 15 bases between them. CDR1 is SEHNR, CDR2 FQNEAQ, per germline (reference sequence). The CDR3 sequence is CASSLTGGAYEQYF. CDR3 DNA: TGTGCCAGCAGCCTGACAGGAGGCGCGTACGAGCAGTACTTC.

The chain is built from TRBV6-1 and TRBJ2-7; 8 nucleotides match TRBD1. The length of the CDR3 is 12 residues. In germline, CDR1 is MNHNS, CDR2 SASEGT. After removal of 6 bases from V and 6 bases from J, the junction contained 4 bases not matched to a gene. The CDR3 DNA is TGTGCCAGCAGGGACAGGGCTGGCGAGCAGTACTTC. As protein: CASRDRAGEQYF.

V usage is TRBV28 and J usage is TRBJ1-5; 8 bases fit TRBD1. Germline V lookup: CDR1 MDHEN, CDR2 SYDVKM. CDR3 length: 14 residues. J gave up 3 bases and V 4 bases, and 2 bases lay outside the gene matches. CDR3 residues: CASSSDRVNQPQHF. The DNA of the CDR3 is TGTGCCAGCAGTTCGGACAGGGTCAATCAGCCCCAGCATTTT.

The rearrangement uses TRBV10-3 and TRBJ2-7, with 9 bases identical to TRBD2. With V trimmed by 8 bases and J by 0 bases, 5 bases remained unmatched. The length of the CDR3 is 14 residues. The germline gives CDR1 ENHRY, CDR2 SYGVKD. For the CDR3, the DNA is TGTGCCATCTCGACTAGCGGTTACTCCTACGAGCAGTACTTC. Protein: CAISTSGYSYEQYF.

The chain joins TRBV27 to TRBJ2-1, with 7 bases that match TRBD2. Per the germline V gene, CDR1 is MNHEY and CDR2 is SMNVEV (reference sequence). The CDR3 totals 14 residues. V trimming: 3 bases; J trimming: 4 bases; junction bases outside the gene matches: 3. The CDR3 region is CASSLSGKYNEQFF. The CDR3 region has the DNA TGTGCCAGCAGTTTGAGCGGGAAATACAATGAGCAGTTCTTC.

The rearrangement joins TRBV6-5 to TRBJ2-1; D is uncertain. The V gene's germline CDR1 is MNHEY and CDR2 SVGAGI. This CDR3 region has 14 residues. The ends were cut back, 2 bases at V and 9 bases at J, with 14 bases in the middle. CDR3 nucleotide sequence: TGTGCCAGCAGTTACCCCGGCGGAAGGGCTGAGCAGTTCTTC. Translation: CASSYPGGRAEQFF.

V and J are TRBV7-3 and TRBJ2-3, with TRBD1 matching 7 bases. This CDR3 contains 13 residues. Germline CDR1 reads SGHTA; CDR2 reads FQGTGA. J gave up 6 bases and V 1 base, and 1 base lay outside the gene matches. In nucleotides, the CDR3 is TGTGCCAGCAGCTTAAACAGGGGTGATACGCAGTATTTT. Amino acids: CASSLNRGDTQYF.

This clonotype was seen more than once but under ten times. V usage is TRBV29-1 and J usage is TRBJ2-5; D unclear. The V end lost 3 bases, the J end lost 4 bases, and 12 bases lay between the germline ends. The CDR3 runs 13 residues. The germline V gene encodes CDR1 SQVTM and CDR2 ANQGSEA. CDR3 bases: TGCAGCGTTGAGGCGGTATCAGGAGAGACCCAGTACTTC. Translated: CSVEAVSGETQYF.

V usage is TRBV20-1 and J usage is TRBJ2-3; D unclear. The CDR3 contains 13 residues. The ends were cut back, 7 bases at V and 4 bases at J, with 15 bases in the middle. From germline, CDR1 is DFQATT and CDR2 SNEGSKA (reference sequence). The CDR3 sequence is CSGSAQPSDTQYF. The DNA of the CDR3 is TGCAGTGGATCGGCTCAACCGTCAGATACGCAGTATTTT.

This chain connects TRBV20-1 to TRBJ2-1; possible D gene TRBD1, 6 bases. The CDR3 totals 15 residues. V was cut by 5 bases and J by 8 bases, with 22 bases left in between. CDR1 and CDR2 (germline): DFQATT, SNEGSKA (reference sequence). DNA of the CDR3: TGCAGTGCTGCCCAAGTCAGGTCAGGGGCGGATGAGCAGTTCTTC. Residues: CSAAQVRSGADEQFF.

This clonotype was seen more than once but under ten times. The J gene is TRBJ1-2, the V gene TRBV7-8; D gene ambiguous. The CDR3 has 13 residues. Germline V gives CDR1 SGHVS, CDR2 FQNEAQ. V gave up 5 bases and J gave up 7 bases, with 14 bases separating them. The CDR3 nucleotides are TGTGCCAGCAGCCTTCTCGGGATTCCTGGCTACACCTTC. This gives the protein CASSLLGIPGYTF.

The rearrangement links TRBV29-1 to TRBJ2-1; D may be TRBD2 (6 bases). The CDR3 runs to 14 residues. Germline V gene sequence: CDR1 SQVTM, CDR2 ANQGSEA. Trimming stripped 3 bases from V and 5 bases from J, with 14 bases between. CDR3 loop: CSVDRTNTNNEQFF. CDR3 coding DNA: TGCAGCGTTGATAGGACTAATACAAACAATGAGCAGTTCTTC.

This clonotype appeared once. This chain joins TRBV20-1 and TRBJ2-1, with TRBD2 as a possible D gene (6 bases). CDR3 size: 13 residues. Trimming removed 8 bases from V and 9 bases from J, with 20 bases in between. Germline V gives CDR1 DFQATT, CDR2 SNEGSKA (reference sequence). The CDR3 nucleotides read TGCAGTCCCCGGTTCGGGGGAGGACGTGAGCAGTTCTTC. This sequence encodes CSPRFGGGREQFF.

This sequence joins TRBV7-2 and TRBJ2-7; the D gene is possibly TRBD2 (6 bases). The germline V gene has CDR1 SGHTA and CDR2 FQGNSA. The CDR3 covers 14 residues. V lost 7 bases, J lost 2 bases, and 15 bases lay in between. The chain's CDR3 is CASKTNRETYEQYF. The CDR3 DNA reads TGTGCCAGCAAGACAAACCGGGAGACCTACGAGCAGTACTTC.

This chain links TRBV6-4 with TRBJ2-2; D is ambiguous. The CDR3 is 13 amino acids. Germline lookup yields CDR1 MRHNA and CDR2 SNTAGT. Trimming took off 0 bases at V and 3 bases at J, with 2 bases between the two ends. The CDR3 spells CASSDSDTGELFF. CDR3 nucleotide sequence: TGTGCCAGCAGTGACTCCGACACCGGGGAGCTGTTTTTT.

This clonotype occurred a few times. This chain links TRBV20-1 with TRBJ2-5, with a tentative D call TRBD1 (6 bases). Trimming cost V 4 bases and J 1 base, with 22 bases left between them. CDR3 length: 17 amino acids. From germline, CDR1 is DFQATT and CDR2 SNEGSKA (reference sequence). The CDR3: CSANLQGRGIAQETQYF. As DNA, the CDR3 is TGCAGTGCTAATCTCCAGGGTAGGGGGATAGCCCAAGAGACCCAGTACTTC.

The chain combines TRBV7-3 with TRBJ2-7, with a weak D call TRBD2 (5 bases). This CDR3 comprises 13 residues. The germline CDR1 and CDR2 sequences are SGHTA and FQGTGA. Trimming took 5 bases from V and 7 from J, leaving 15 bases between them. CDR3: CASSRDPLGEQYF. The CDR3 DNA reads TGTGCCAGCAGCCGGGATCCCCTGGGGGAGCAGTACTTC.

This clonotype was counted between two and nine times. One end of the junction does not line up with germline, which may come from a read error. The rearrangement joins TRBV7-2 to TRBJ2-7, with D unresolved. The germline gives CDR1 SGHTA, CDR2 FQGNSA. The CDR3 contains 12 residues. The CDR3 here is CASSLVGLSPTF. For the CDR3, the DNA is TGTGCCAGCAGCTTAGTTGGGCTGTCACCTACTTTC.

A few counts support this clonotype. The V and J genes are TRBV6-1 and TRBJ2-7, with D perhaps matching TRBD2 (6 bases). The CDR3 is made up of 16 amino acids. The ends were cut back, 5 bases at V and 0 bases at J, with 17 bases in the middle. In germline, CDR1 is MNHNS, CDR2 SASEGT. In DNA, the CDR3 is TGTGCCAGCAGTCCCGCGGGATTGGGGGGCTCCTACGAGCAGTACTTC. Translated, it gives CASSPAGLGGSYEQYF.

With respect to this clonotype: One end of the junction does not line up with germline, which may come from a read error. The CDR3 loop is CASSLAGGAQYF. The CDR3 DNA sequence: TGTGCCAGCAGCCTAGCGGGGGGGGCGCAGTATTTT. The genes are TRBV7-2 and TRBJ2-3, with 12 bases fitting TRBD2. Per the germline V gene, CDR1 is SGHTA and CDR2 is FQGNSA. This CDR3 spans 12 amino acids.

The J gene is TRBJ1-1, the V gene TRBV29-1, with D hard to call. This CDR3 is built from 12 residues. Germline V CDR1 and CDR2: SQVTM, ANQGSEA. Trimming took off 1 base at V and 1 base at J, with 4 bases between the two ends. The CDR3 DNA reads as TGCAGCGTTGAAGGCAAGAACACTGAAGCTTTCTTT. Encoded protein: CSVEGKNTEAFF.

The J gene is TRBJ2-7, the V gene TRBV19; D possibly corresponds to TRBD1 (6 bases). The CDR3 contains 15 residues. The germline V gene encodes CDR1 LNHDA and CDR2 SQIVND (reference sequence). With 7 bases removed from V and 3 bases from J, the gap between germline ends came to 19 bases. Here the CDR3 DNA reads TGTGCCAGTACCCCACTCCCCGGACAGTTCTACGAGCAGTACTTC. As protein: CASTPLPGQFYEQYF. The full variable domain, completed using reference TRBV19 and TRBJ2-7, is DGGITQSPKYLFRKEGQNVTLSCEQNLNHDAMYWYRQDPGQGLRLIYYSQIVNDFQKGDIAEGYSVSREKKESFPLTVTSAQKNPTAFYLCASTPLPGQFYEQYFGPGTRLTVT.

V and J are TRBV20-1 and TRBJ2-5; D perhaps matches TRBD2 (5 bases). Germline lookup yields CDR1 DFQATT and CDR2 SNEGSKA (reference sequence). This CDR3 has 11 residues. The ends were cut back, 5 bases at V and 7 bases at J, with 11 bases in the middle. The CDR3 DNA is TGCAGTGCTCCCCTTGGAGGGACCCAGTACTTC. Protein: CSAPLGGTQYF.

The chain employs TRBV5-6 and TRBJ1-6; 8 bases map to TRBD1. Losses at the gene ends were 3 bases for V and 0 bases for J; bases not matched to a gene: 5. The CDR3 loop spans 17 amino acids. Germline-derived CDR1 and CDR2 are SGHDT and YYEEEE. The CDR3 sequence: CASSSRGHSSYNSPLHF. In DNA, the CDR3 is TGTGCCAGCAGCTCCAGGGGGCACAGCTCCTATAATTCACCCCTCCACTTT. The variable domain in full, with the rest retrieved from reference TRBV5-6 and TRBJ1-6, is DAGVTQSPTHLIKTRGQQVTLRCSPKSGHDTVSWYQQALGQGPQFIFQYYEEEERQRGNFPDRFSGHQFPNYSSELNVNALLLGDSALYLCASSSRGHSSYNSPLHFGNGTRLTVT.

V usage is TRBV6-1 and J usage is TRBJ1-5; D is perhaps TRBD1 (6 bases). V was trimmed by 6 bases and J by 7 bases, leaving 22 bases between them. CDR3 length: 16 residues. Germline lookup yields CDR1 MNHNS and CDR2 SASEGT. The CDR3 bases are TGTGCCAGCAGCCCCCGGGGGGCAGGGTTGAGACAGCCCCAGCATTTT. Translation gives CASSPRGAGLRQPQHF.

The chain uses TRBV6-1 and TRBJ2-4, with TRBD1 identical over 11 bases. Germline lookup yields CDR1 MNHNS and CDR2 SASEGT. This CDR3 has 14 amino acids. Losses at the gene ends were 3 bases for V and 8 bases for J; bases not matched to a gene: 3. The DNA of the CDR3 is TGTGCCAGCAGTGACGGGGACAGGGGGGACATTCAGTACTTC. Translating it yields CASSDGDRGDIQYF.

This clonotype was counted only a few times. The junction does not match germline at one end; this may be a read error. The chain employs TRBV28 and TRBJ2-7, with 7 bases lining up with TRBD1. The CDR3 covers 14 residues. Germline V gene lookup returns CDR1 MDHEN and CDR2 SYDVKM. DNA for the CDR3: TGTGCCAGCAGTTCTCCCTTACACCCGGGACAGACAAGCTTC. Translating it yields CASSSPLHPGQTSF.

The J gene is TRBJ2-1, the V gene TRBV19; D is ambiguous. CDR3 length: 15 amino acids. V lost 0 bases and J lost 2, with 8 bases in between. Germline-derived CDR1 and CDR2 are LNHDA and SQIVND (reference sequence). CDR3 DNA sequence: TGTGCCAGTAGTATAGATCGGCAGGCCTACAATGAGCAGTTCTTC. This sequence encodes CASSIDRQAYNEQFF.

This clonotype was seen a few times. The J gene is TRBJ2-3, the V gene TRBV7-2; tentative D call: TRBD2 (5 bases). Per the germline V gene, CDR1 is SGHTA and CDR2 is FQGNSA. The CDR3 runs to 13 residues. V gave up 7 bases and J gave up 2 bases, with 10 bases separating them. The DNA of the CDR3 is TGTGCCAGCACCCGGAGGCTCACAGATACGCAGTATTTT. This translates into CASTRRLTDTQYF.